The 19 T cell receptor beta chains reported below all come from one sample, sequenced in a study of T cells in Graves' hyperthyroidism and ophthalmopathy. Researchers amplified the TCR beta CDR3 regions from RNA transcripts. The HTBI set primed first-round TCR CDR3 RT-PCR. TCRdb recomputed calls from the multiplex PCR reads with MiXCR, one row per CDR3 protein. The table shows about 840,000 distinct CDR3 sequences, with approximately 40% occurring only once. Source material: blood. The receptors stem from a man younger than 35 with Graves' hyperthyroidism.

As to this clonotype: At one end, the junction sequence differs from germline, possibly due to a read error. The chain has TRBV7-8 and TRBJ2-5; D is ambiguous. This CDR3 is built from 12 residues. Germline CDR1 and CDR2: SGHVS and FQNEAQ. CDR3 nucleotides: TGTGCCAGCAGCCCGGATGGAGAGACCCGGTACTTC. This translates into CASSPDGETRYF.

This clonotype was detected many times. This chain uses TRBV7-3 with TRBJ2-2, with D maybe TRBD2 (5 bases). With 5 bases removed from V and 4 bases from J, the gap between germline ends came to 14 bases. In germline, CDR1 is SGHTA, CDR2 FQGTGA. The CDR3 covers 15 residues. The CDR3 reads CASSASGTATGELFF. CDR3 nucleotides: TGTGCCAGCAGCGCCAGCGGAACGGCCACCGGGGAGCTGTTTTTT.

This clonotype has a count of ten or more. The chain carries TRBV5-1 and TRBJ1-5, with D maybe TRBD1 (6 bases). The germline gives CDR1 SGHRS, CDR2 YFSETQ. The germline V and J ends were trimmed by 0 bases and 0 bases, with 7 bases remaining between them. This CDR3 region has 15 residues. CDR3 sequence: CASSLGTASNQPQHF. CDR3 coding DNA: TGCGCCAGCAGCTTGGGGACAGCTAGCAATCAGCCCCAGCATTTT.

This clonotype showed up just a few times. The chain couples TRBV7-9 to TRBJ2-7; D perhaps matches TRBD1 (6 bases). The CDR3 runs 13 residues. Trimming pared 4 bases from V and 3 bases from J, leaving 10 bases between. Germline CDR1 reads SEHNR; CDR2 reads FQNEAQ (reference sequence). The CDR3 spells CASSSGQNYEQYF. The CDR3, as DNA: TGTGCCAGCAGCTCCGGACAGAACTACGAGCAGTACTTC.

V gene TRBV29-1 combines with J gene TRBJ1-1; no clear D gene. Per germline, CDR1 SQVTM and CDR2 ANQGSEA. Trimming pared 8 bases from V and 3 bases from J, leaving 19 bases between. CDR3 length: 14 residues. The chain's CDR3 is CSLEFRHLDTEAFF. CDR3 nucleotides: TGCAGCTTAGAGTTCCGCCACCTTGACACTGAAGCTTTCTTT.

The table lists this clonotype with many counts. This chain links TRBV10-2 with TRBJ2-5; TRBD2 is a possible D gene (5 bases). The CDR3 covers 14 residues. Germline assignment: CDR1 WSHSY and CDR2 SAAADI. Trimming removed 4 bases from V and 2 bases from J, with 11 bases in between. The CDR3 DNA follows: TGCGCCAGCAGTGGTACTAGGATACAAGAGACCCAGTACTTC. It codes for CASSGTRIQETQYF.

The rearrangement uses TRBV29-1 and TRBJ1-1, with D perhaps TRBD1 (6 bases). Looked up from germline, CDR1 is SQVTM and CDR2 is ANQGSEA. V lost 7 bases and J lost 11, with 20 bases in between. CDR3 size: 12 residues. This CDR3 reads CSGGQKARWAFF. CDR3 nucleotides: TGCAGCGGCGGACAGAAGGCGCGTTGGGCTTTCTTT.

The chain links TRBV5-4 to TRBJ1-5; D gene unclear. The CDR3 totals 16 residues. With 5 bases removed from V and 0 bases from J, the gap between germline ends came to 15 bases. The germline CDR1 and CDR2 sequences are SGHNT and YYREEE (reference sequence). As DNA, the CDR3 is TGTGCCAGCAGTGGACCCAGGTGGTATAGCAATCAGCCCCAGCATTTT. Protein product: CASSGPRWYSNQPQHF.

For this clonotype: A much larger clone lies one base from this, so it may be a read error. No conserved phenylalanine or tryptophan is present at the end of the CDR3, so a read error is the likely explanation. This rearrangement joins TRBV19 to TRBJ1-5; weak D call: TRBD1 (5 bases). Germline CDR1 reads LNHDA; CDR2 reads SQIVND (reference sequence). The CDR3 runs to 13 residues. V was cut by 8 bases and J by 5 bases, with 13 bases left in between. The CDR3, as DNA: TGTGCCAGTCGCAATAGGGACCATCAGCCCCAGCATTCT. It is translated as CASRNRDHQPQHS.

The V gene is TRBV7-9, the J gene TRBJ2-7, with D unclear. The CDR3 loop spans 14 amino acids. The V end was cut by 11 bases, the J end by 4 bases, with 21 bases between. Germline V lookup: CDR1 SEHNR, CDR2 FQNEAQ (reference sequence). CDR3 coding DNA: TGTGCCTGGACCCCCTTAAATGGGGTTTACGAGCAGTACTTC. Residues: CAWTPLNGVYEQYF.

This clonotype showed up many times. The V gene is TRBV2, the J gene TRBJ2-7, with D unclear. The V gene lost 9 bases and the J gene lost 4 bases, with 7 bases spanning the gap. CDR1 and CDR2 (germline): SNHLY, FYNNEI. The CDR3 extends over 10 amino acids. CDR3 amino acids: CASSEYEQYF. CDR3 in DNA: TGTGCCAGTTCGGAATACGAGCAGTACTTC.

This chain connects TRBV20-1 to TRBJ1-4; no firm D call. CDR1 and CDR2 (germline): DFQATT, SNEGSKA (reference sequence). CDR3 length equals 12 residues. CDR3 sequence (DNA): TGCAGCTCACGGGCCACTAATGAAAAACTGTTTTTT. Protein product: CSSRATNEKLFF.

V and J are TRBV5-5 and TRBJ1-6; D possibly corresponds to TRBD1 (5 bases). There are 17 residues in the CDR3. Deletions cut 4 bases from V and 2 bases from J, with 16 bases between. CDR1 is SGHKS and CDR2 is YYEKEE in the germline V gene (reference sequence). The CDR3 spells CASSQDGQGTYNSPLHF. CDR3 in DNA: TGTGCCAGCAGCCAAGATGGTCAGGGAACCTATAATTCACCCCTCCACTTT.

The rearrangement joins TRBV24-1 to TRBJ2-3; possible D gene TRBD2, 5 bases. Germline values: CDR1 KGHDR, CDR2 SFDVKD. There are 15 residues in the CDR3. Trimming removed 5 bases from V and 2 bases from J, with 13 bases in between. CDR3 residues: CATSGSERHTDTQYF. The CDR3 DNA is TGTGCCACCAGTGGTAGTGAGCGGCACACAGATACGCAGTATTTT.

This clonotype was detected many times. V gene TRBV4-2 combines with J gene TRBJ2-5; D not resolved. Germline V CDR1 and CDR2: LGHNA, YNFKEQ. This CDR3 is built from 14 residues. Trimming took 3 bases from V and 2 from J, leaving 10 bases between them. Written as DNA, the CDR3 is TGTGCCAGCAGCCAGGGCGGACCGCAAGAGACCCAGTACTTC. This codes for CASSQGGPQETQYF.

This clonotype has just a few counts. At one end the junction does not follow the germline gene, possibly because of a read error. The V call is TRBV11-2, the J call TRBJ2-7; 7 positions agree with TRBD1. Germline V gene data show CDR1 as SGHAT and CDR2 as FQNNGV. The CDR3 totals 15 residues. The chain's CDR3 is CASSQGRGGHYEQYF. DNA of the CDR3: TGCGCCAGCAGCCAGGGCCGAGGGGGCCACTACGAGCAGTACTTC.

The V call is TRBV19, the J call TRBJ2-5; D is undetermined. This CDR3 is built from 17 residues. V was trimmed by 5 bases and J by 1 base, leaving 20 bases between them. Germline-derived CDR1 and CDR2 are LNHDA and SQIVND (reference sequence). The CDR3 reads CASSPSPKVKIQETQYF. Written as DNA, the CDR3 is TGTGCCAGTAGTCCCAGTCCGAAAGTGAAAATCCAAGAGACCCAGTACTTC.

This clonotype has only one observation. The CDR3 DNA reads TGCAGCGTTGGAGTGGGGACAGGGGTTTACGGCTACACCTTC. The encoded protein is CSVGVGTGVYGYTF. The chain links TRBV29-1 to TRBJ1-2; 10 bases fit TRBD1. The CDR3 has 14 amino acids. The germline V gene has CDR1 SQVTM and CDR2 ANQGSEA. The ends lost 4 bases at V and 8 bases at J; junction bases unmatched: 10.

DNA of the CDR3: TGTGCCATCAGTGAGTCGACGGCAGGGGGTGGCAATCAGCCCCAGCATTTT. It encodes CAISESTAGGGNQPQHF. The chain links TRBV10-3 to TRBJ1-5, with TRBD1 matching 7 bases. The V and J ends lost 0 bases and 2 bases, in that order; junction bases with no gene match: 7. Per the germline V gene, CDR1 is ENHRY and CDR2 is SYGVKD. The CDR3 extends over 17 amino acids.